These T cell receptor beta chains were read from a single sample in a study of post-analysis software for immune sequencing data. TCRdb re-analysed the PCR reads in MiXCR, keeping a single row per CDR3 protein. This sample has some 890,000 distinct CDR3 sequences, with under 70% found just once. Material: blood. All receptors come from a girl between 10 and 17 years old with multiple sclerosis. Both conserved end residues are trimmed from each CDR3. For some rows the clone size is stated as once, few or many, or as a class when expanded; others skip it.

V	J	size	CDR3
TRBV4-1	TRBJ2-7	-	ASSQESGGYEQY
TRBV3-1	TRBJ2-3	-	ASSQEALSTDTQY
TRBV20-1	TRBJ2-5	-	SATGPGRRPETQY
TRBV9	-	few	ASSMGLATYEQY
TRBV3-1	TRBJ2-7	-	ASSQSGGREAYEQY
TRBV25-1	TRBJ2-7	-	ASSEGGLGREQY
TRBV5-1	TRBJ2-3	-	ASGLSGGRGTDTQY
TRBV20-1	-	-	SAVPWPGRTGILVAKNIQY
TRBV10-2	TRBJ2-3	-	ASTTGLAGDTQY
TRBV5-6	TRBJ1-1	-	ASSPRGRRDTEAF
TRBV5-1	TRBJ2-6	-	TSSLVQGANSFLEANVLT
TRBV20-1	TRBJ2-5	few	SAPWTGGREQY
TRBV6-1	TRBJ1-5	-	ASSEGQSSNQPQH
TRBV9	TRBJ2-4	-	ASSVAGTGNERY
TRBV6-6	TRBJ2-1	-	ASSTTGEVNGQF
TRBV7-9	TRBJ2-5	-	ASSSRDRVQETQY
TRBV29-1	TRBJ1-2	-	SGVRQGNGYT
TRBV20-1	TRBJ2-7	-	SARKRAGDVYEQY
TRBV7-9	TRBJ1-2	-	ASNNQNGLLYGYT
TRBV7-6	TRBJ2-3	few	ASRRGQREGDTQY
TRBV12-3/TRBV12-4	TRBJ1-2	-	ASSLADRDNGYT
TRBV12-3/TRBV12-4	TRBJ1-4	-	ASTLGGGDEKLF
TRBV5-1	TRBJ1-5	few	ASSLGQYSNQPQH
TRBV20-1	TRBJ2-7	few	SAPPEDRGILAEQY
TRBV29-1	TRBJ2-2	-	SVDRGNTGELF
TRBV6-1	TRBJ2-6	few	ASDREHSGANVLT
TRBV29-1	TRBJ2-7	-	SVARDRVNEQY
TRBV29-1	TRBJ2-7	few	SVYRGSRGLADEQY
TRBV7-9	TRBJ2-5	few	ASSFRGSGETQY
TRBV2	TRBJ1-2	-	ASRRGQPSGYT
TRBV29-1	TRBJ1-4	-	SVPEGMTNEKLF
TRBV6-6	TRBJ2-5	-	ASSYGLAGIQETQY
TRBV2	TRBJ2-1	-	ASRATMHEQF
TRBV7-9	TRBJ1-2	-	ASSSFLGGQGNYGYT
TRBV6-5	TRBJ2-3	few	ASRHPARVDTQY
TRBV2	TRBJ1-2	-	ASSVTINYGYT
TRBV7-6	TRBJ2-5	-	ASSTLTGVVETQY
TRBV15	TRBJ2-3	-	ATSARNLRDTQY
TRBV7-3	TRBJ2-7	few	ASSVGTPNEQY
TRBV29-1	TRBJ2-5	-	SADGSQETQY
TRBV5-5	TRBJ2-4	-	ASSSGRGKNIQY
TRBV27	TRBJ2-7	-	ASSVGRAYEQY
TRBV29-1	TRBJ2-1	few	SVRTSGYNEQF
TRBV20-1	TRBJ1-2	-	SASTALYGYT
TRBV7-9	TRBJ1-2	once	ARGLTGQNYGYT
TRBV20-1	TRBJ2-1	-	STGGGAGNEQF
TRBV7-9	-	few	ASSFGLNEQY
TRBV20-1	TRBJ2-5	-	SARPLQETQY
TRBV6-6	-	few	ASSPRQGAFYEQY
TRBV29-1	TRBJ2-1	few	SVEGEGGPEQF
TRBV20-1	-	-	SARPQGALIYEQY
TRBV4-1	TRBJ2-7	few	ASSHLPDGEFYEQY
TRBV7-2	TRBJ2-7	-	ASSLMAGTEQY